This T cell receptor (beta chain) originates from a study of PD-1 blockade in classical Hodgkin lymphoma (dated by TCRdb to 2020 to 2021). With respect to the entire study: Nivolumab dosing was 3 mg/kg intravenously every 2 weeks, continuing until either disease progression or unacceptable toxicity. To define a peripheral blood immune signature of response to PD-1 blockade in classical Hodgkin lymphoma, the study combined TCR beta sequencing with CyTOF.

Broader findings and caveats from the paper: Diversity was lower in patients who began nivolumab less than 1 year after ASCT, so these patients were left out of later analyses to avoid confounding by immune reconstitution. The study was restricted to a single clinical trial cohort, and the causes of repertoire differences, possibly disease activity or prior therapy, were left undefined. By C4D1, a significant rise was seen in CD4+ TCR diversity but not in CD8+ TCR diversity (p=0.0027 vs p=0.16), and the rise was most apparent among complete responders (p=0.02). Trial patients achieving complete response had baseline diversity similar to newly diagnosed patients, whereas partial responders and progressors had significantly lower diversity. Baseline TCR diversity was reported to be lower in newly diagnosed patients than in healthy donors, and even lower in relapsed/refractory patients.

The germline V gene (reference sequence) specifies LNHDA as CDR1 and SQIVND as CDR2. The CDR3 runs 13 residues from the cysteine to the phenylalanine. Of the read, only the CDR3 DNA is kept; its 39 bases are in frame from base 1. V is cut by 6 bases and J by 7 bases, and the space between the germline ends is 13 bases. This specimen's time point label, per the study, means: cycle 1 day 1 (C1D1), immediately before nivolumab initiation. Every trial patient had relapsed after autologous stem cell transplantation, and cohorts A, B and C differed in prior brentuximab vedotin exposure. The trial cohort included 55 to 65 patients with relapsed/refractory classical Hodgkin lymphoma, and each patient had a best overall response of complete response, partial response or progressive disease. Single-agent nivolumab was administered to trial patients in the multi-cohort phase II CheckMate 205 trial. An independent review committee assessed best overall response by applying the 2007 International Working Group response criteria. Trial PBMCs were collected immediately before nivolumab initiation (C1D1) and during therapy at cycle 2 day 1 and cycle 4 day 1. After peripheral blood was drawn into 8 mL Vacutainer Cell Preparation Tubes, PBMCs were isolated by centrifugation and then cryopreserved.

Genomic DNA was extracted with the Qiagen DNeasy kit from unsorted PBMCs and from negatively selected CD4+ and CD8+ fractions. Using primers that anneal to V and J segments, immunoSEQ multiplex PCR amplified the TCR beta CDR3 regions. A synthetic immune receptor repertoire was used to minimize amplification bias, and any remaining bias was removed computationally after sequencing. On the authors' methods: Repertoire diversity was quantified as the Shannon entropy index using custom Python scripts. The unsorted, CD4+ and CD8+ repertoires were each analyzed separately, with the exception of combined analyses, where CD4+ and CD8+ sequences were merged in silico. Clonal expansion was defined as a frequency increase of at least 2-fold after treatment compared with C1D1, and clones undetected at baseline were assigned a pseudocount of 0.5. Clones with 0 or 1 copy at C1D1 were defined as singleton clones, while clones with 2 or more copies were defined as non-singleton clones. Clones expanded in unsorted samples were annotated as CD4+, CD8+ or unknown by matching protein sequences in sorted samples from the same patient. Wilcoxon tests on paired samples were used to test diversity changes from C1D1 to C4D1. The table was pulled from immuneACCESS by TCRdb, which kept in-frame rearrangements only. Such tables lose some clones; where checked, under half of the loss comes from unresolved V genes, and the rest has no known cause. The DNA was the basis for D and trimming; V, J and clone size are from that table. For this sample the table gives about 46,000 clones, of which around 70% were detected only once. The ten largest clones represent 11% of the sample.

This clone was seen a handful of times. The antigen it binds to is not known. Per-base qualities were not stored, and no clone one base away is much larger. This TCR was recovered from a human donor with classical Hodgkin lymphoma. The chain employs TRBV19 and TRBJ2-4; the D gene cannot be named for sure. This specimen was peripheral blood mononuclear cells (PBMCs), taken at baseline. For the CDR3, the sequence is CASSTRAGNIQYF. The DNA reads as follows: TGTGCCAGTAGCACCCGAGCCGGGAACATTCAGTACTTC.